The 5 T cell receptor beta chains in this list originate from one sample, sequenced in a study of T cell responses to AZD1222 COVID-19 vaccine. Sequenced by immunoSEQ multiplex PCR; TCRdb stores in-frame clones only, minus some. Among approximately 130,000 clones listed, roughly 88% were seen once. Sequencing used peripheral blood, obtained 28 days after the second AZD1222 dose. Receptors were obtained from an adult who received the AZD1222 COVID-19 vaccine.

The CDR3 DNA is TGTGCCACCCTCGGGACAGGGCGCTACAATGAGCAGTTCTTC. It encodes CATLGTGRYNEQFF. The V gene is TRBV21-1, the J gene TRBJ2-1; TRBD1 is the table's D call and was not checked against the DNA. TRBV21-1 is described as a pseudogene. CDR3 length equals 14 residues.

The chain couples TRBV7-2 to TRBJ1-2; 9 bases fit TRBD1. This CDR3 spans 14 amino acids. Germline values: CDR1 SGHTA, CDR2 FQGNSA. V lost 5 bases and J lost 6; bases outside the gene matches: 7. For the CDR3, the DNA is TGTGCCAGCAGCATCGGACAGGGGAATGATGGCTACACCTTC. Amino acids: CASSIGQGNDGYTF.

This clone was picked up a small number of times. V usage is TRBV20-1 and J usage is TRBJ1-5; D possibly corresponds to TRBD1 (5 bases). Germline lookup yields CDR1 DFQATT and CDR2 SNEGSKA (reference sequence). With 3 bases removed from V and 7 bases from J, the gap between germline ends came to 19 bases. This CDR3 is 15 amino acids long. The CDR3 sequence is CSASNSGQSRQPQHF. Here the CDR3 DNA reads TGCAGTGCTAGTAATTCCGGACAAAGTAGGCAGCCCCAGCATTTT.

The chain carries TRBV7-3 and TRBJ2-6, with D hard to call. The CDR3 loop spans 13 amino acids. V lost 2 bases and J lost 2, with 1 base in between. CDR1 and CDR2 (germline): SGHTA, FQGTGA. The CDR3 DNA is TGTGCCAGCAGCTTAGCTGGGGCCAACGTCCTGACTTTC. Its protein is CASSLAGANVLTF. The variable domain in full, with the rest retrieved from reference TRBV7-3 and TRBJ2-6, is GAGVSQTPSNKVTEKGKYVELRCDPISGHTALYWYRQSLGQGPEFLIYFQGTGAADDSGLPNDRFFAVRPEGSVSTLKIQRTERGDSAVYLCASSLAGANVLTFGAGSRLTVL.

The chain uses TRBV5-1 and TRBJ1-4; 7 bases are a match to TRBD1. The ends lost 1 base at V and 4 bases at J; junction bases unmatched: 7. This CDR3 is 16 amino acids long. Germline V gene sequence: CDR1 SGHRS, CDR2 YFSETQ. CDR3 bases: TGCGCCAGCAGCTTGACCGGGACAGTCCTTAATGAAAAACTGTTTTTT. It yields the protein CASSLTGTVLNEKLFF.